This T cell receptor beta chain appears in the sequencing data of a study of blood T cell repertoires in COVID-19. At the level of the study: The United States, Italy and Spain provided the acute and convalescent COVID-19 samples. PBMCs, B-cell-depleted T cells, or T cells were the source of the cDNA or gDNA that made up the material.

CDR3 size: 15 residues. V was clipped by 0 bases and J by 7 bases, with 13 bases between them. Germline lookup yields CDR1 MNHNS and CDR2 SASEGT. As processed by the authors: Amplification of reference gene primers was used by the study to estimate nucleated cell counts. The assay was immunoSEQ multiplex PCR, and TCRdb's table has in-frame clones only and misses some. D and trimming come from the DNA, and the V and J calls and clone size come from that table. The sample lists a few hundred thousand clones, more than 70% occurring once. The V and J genes are TRBV6-1 and TRBJ1-5; a weak D match, TRBD1 (5 bases). The clonotype originates from a man between 18 and 35 years old who had recovered from COVID-19. The sequenced sample consisted of peripheral blood. The chain's CDR3 is CASSEALGGRQPQHF. The CDR3 coding sequence is TGTGCCAGCAGTGAAGCGCTGGGGGGGAGGCAGCCCCAGCATTTT.